The rows below give T cell receptor beta chains drawn from one sample of a study of T cell responses to AZD1222 COVID-19 vaccine. Produced via immunoSEQ multiplex PCR; TCRdb's table is partial and in-frame only. The sample includes about 120,000 clones, approximately 86% of them seen just once. Specimen: peripheral blood, collected on day 0 of AZD1222 vaccination. Receptors were obtained from an adult in good health. Each CDR3 is given with its conserved first and last residue. Each record gives: J gene, clone size, V gene, D gene, CDR3 protein, CDR3 DNA. D genes are given only for firm matches. The size field is filled for only some rows; it gives once, few, many or a size class.

j_call: TRBJ1-5; clone_size: .; v_call: TRBV10-2; d_call: .; cdr3_aa: CASSAFGGSNNQPQHF; cdr3_nt: TGCGCCAGCAGTGCGTTCGGGGGCTCGAACAATCAGCCCCAGCATTTT
j_call: TRBJ2-3; clone_size: .; v_call: TRBV27; d_call: TRBD2; cdr3_aa: CASSFPGGVDTQYF; cdr3_nt: TGTGCCAGCAGTTTCCCGGGAGGGGTAGATACGCAGTATTTT
j_call: TRBJ2-1; clone_size: .; v_call: TRBV15; d_call: TRBD1; cdr3_aa: CATSSDRGPIREQFF; cdr3_nt: TGTGCCACCAGCAGCGACAGGGGCCCCATTCGCGAGCAGTTCTTC
j_call: TRBJ2-7; clone_size: .; v_call: TRBV5-4; d_call: .; cdr3_aa: CASSLDGQHEQYF; cdr3_nt: TGTGCCAGCAGCTTAGACGGACAGCACGAGCAGTACTTC
j_call: TRBJ1-1; clone_size: once; v_call: TRBV19; d_call: .; cdr3_aa: CASIPLGENTEAFF; cdr3_nt: TGTGCCAGTATCCCGCTCGGCGAGAACACTGAAGCTTTCTTT
j_call: TRBJ1-1; clone_size: once; v_call: TRBV28; d_call: .; cdr3_aa: CASSSSGEGNTEAFF; cdr3_nt: TGTGCCAGCAGTTCGTCAGGGGAAGGGAACACTGAAGCTTTCTTT
j_call: TRBJ2-3; clone_size: .; v_call: TRBV28; d_call: .; cdr3_aa: CASSFPTVRTDTQYF; cdr3_nt: TGTGCCAGCAGTTTTCCGACAGTTCGCACAGATACGCAGTATTTT
j_call: TRBJ1-1; clone_size: once; v_call: TRBV28; d_call: .; cdr3_aa: CASSLSINTEAFF; cdr3_nt: TGTGCCAGCAGTTTATCGATAAACACTGAAGCTTTCTTT
j_call: TRBJ1-2; clone_size: .; v_call: TRBV29-1; d_call: .; cdr3_aa: CSVEVSPGYGYTF; cdr3_nt: TGCAGCGTTGAAGTGTCCCCAGGTTATGGCTACACCTTC
j_call: TRBJ1-1; clone_size: once; v_call: TRBV3-1/TRBV3-2; d_call: TRBD1; cdr3_aa: CASSLGQGKTEAFF; cdr3_nt: TGTGCCAGCAGCCTAGGACAGGGAAAGACTGAAGCTTTCTTT
j_call: TRBJ1-6; clone_size: once; v_call: TRBV7-9; d_call: .; cdr3_aa: CASSLIQRNSPLHF; cdr3_nt: TGTGCCAGTAGCTTAATTCAGCGGAATTCACCCCTCCACTTT
j_call: TRBJ1-2; clone_size: .; v_call: TRBV7-2; d_call: .; cdr3_aa: CASTSGGSANYGYTF; cdr3_nt: TGTGCCAGCACCTCGGGGGGATCCGCTAACTATGGCTACACCTTC
j_call: TRBJ1-6; clone_size: .; v_call: TRBV3-1/TRBV3-2; d_call: .; cdr3_aa: CASSQEGIRGLHF; cdr3_nt: TGTGCCAGCAGCCAAGAGGGCATCCGGGGCCTCCACTTT
j_call: TRBJ2-3; clone_size: .; v_call: TRBV18; d_call: .; cdr3_aa: CASSPHSTDTQYF; cdr3_nt: TGTGCCAGCTCACCGCACAGCACAGATACGCAGTATTTT
j_call: TRBJ2-5; clone_size: .; v_call: TRBV12-3/TRBV12-4; d_call: .; cdr3_aa: CASSLGIQETQYF; cdr3_nt: TGTGCCAGCAGTTTGGGCATTCAAGAGACCCAGTACTTC
j_call: TRBJ1-6; clone_size: .; v_call: TRBV19; d_call: TRBD1; cdr3_aa: CASRRQGFNSPLHF; cdr3_nt: TGTGCCAGTAGACGACAGGGTTTTAATTCACCCCTCCACTTT
j_call: TRBJ1-6; clone_size: .; v_call: TRBV28; d_call: .; cdr3_aa: CASSLKGQPNSPLHF; cdr3_nt: TGTGCCAGCAGTTTGAAAGGGCAGCCCAATTCACCCCTCCACTTT
j_call: TRBJ1-6; clone_size: few; v_call: TRBV5-1; d_call: TRBD1; cdr3_aa: CASSWGDRDESPLHF; cdr3_nt: TGCGCCAGCAGCTGGGGGGACAGGGACGAATCACCCCTCCACTTT
j_call: TRBJ2-7; clone_size: few; v_call: TRBV25-1; d_call: TRBD2; cdr3_aa: CANGGTSGDSYEQYF; cdr3_nt: TGTGCAAACGGCGGGACTAGCGGGGACTCCTACGAGCAGTACTTC
j_call: TRBJ2-3; clone_size: .; v_call: TRBV7-9; d_call: .; cdr3_aa: CASSRRGDSTDTQYF; cdr3_nt: TGTGCCAGCAGCCGGAGGGGAGATAGCACAGATACGCAGTATTTT
j_call: TRBJ1-2; clone_size: .; v_call: TRBV6-1; d_call: TRBD1; cdr3_aa: CASSDALGRDSYGYTF; cdr3_nt: TGTGCCAGCAGTGACGCCCTAGGCCGGGACAGCTATGGCTACACCTTC
j_call: TRBJ2-1; clone_size: .; v_call: TRBV9; d_call: .; cdr3_aa: CASSVVGENEQFF; cdr3_nt: TGTGCCAGCAGCGTAGTAGGAGAAAATGAGCAGTTCTTC
j_call: TRBJ2-3; clone_size: few; v_call: TRBV10-3; d_call: .; cdr3_aa: CAISFTGMGDTQYF; cdr3_nt: TGTGCCATCAGTTTCACAGGGATGGGGGATACGCAGTATTTT
j_call: TRBJ2-7; clone_size: .; v_call: TRBV6-5; d_call: .; cdr3_aa: CASISSGTHKNYEQYF; cdr3_nt: TGTGCCAGCATTTCCTCCGGGACACATAAGAACTACGAGCAGTACTTC
j_call: TRBJ2-3; clone_size: .; v_call: TRBV24-1; d_call: TRBD2; cdr3_aa: CATSDLSGGFSTDTQYF; cdr3_nt: TGTGCCACCAGTGATTTGAGCGGGGGCTTTAGCACAGATACGCAGTATTTT
j_call: TRBJ2-2; clone_size: .; v_call: TRBV6-1; d_call: .; cdr3_aa: CASSEQGTGELFF; cdr3_nt: TGTGCCAGCAGTGAACAGGGCACCGGGGAGCTGTTTTTT
j_call: TRBJ1-1; clone_size: .; v_call: TRBV6-5; d_call: .; cdr3_aa: CASSTPSGNTEAFF; cdr3_nt: TGTGCCAGCAGTACCCCCTCGGGGAACACTGAAGCTTTCTTT
j_call: TRBJ1-2; clone_size: .; v_call: TRBV6-1; d_call: .; cdr3_aa: CASSEAGGGGYTF; cdr3_nt: TGTGCCAGCAGTGAAGCGGGGGGAGGAGGCTACACCTTC
j_call: TRBJ1-6; clone_size: .; v_call: TRBV27; d_call: .; cdr3_aa: CASSPGLGRSPLHF; cdr3_nt: TGTGCCAGCAGCCCTGGATTAGGGAGATCACCCCTCCACTTT
j_call: TRBJ2-2; clone_size: .; v_call: TRBV19; d_call: TRBD1; cdr3_aa: CASSPGQRGTGELFF; cdr3_nt: TGTGCCAGTAGTCCGGGACAGAGGGGCACCGGGGAGCTGTTTTTT
j_call: TRBJ1-5; clone_size: .; v_call: TRBV28; d_call: .; cdr3_aa: CASSLDRQKRGGSNQPQHF; cdr3_nt: TGTGCCAGCAGTTTAGATCGGCAGAAGCGAGGTGGGAGCAATCAGCCCCAGCATTTT
j_call: TRBJ2-7; clone_size: .; v_call: TRBV6-5; d_call: .; cdr3_aa: CASSYKGTGVYEQYF; cdr3_nt: TGTGCCAGCAGTTACAAGGGGACTGGGGTCTACGAGCAGTACTTC
j_call: TRBJ1-2; clone_size: few; v_call: TRBV2; d_call: .; cdr3_aa: CASSVRRGVRGYTF; cdr3_nt: TGTGCCAGCAGTGTGAGGAGGGGGGTACGTGGCTACACCTTC
j_call: TRBJ1-1; clone_size: .; v_call: TRBV10-1; d_call: .; cdr3_aa: CASSVLGGEAFF; cdr3_nt: TGCGCCAGCAGTGTTCTAGGGGGTGAAGCTTTCTTT
j_call: TRBJ2-7; clone_size: .; v_call: TRBV5-1; d_call: .; cdr3_aa: CASSLQPGAPYEQYF; cdr3_nt: TGCGCCAGCAGCTTGCAACCAGGGGCCCCCTACGAGCAGTACTTC
j_call: TRBJ2-1; clone_size: .; v_call: TRBV15; d_call: .; cdr3_aa: CATSRPAGEGNEQFF; cdr3_nt: TGTGCCACCAGCAGGCCCGCAGGGGAGGGGAATGAGCAGTTCTTC
j_call: TRBJ1-1; clone_size: .; v_call: TRBV30; d_call: TRBD1; cdr3_aa: CAWSVTFTGGVAEAFF; cdr3_nt: TGTGCCTGGAGTGTCACTTTTACAGGGGGCGTAGCTGAAGCTTTCTTT
j_call: TRBJ1-4; clone_size: few; v_call: TRBV7-2; d_call: .; cdr3_aa: CASSPDGATNEKLFF; cdr3_nt: TGTGCCAGCAGCCCGGACGGTGCAACTAATGAAAAACTGTTTTTT
j_call: TRBJ1-1; clone_size: .; v_call: TRBV10-3; d_call: TRBD1; cdr3_aa: CAISSGTGGITEAFF; cdr3_nt: TGTGCCATCAGTTCCGGGACAGGGGGCATCACTGAAGCTTTCTTT
j_call: TRBJ1-1; clone_size: .; v_call: TRBV2; d_call: .; cdr3_aa: CASRWAGNTEAFF; cdr3_nt: TGTGCCAGCAGGTGGGCTGGGAACACTGAAGCTTTCTTT
j_call: TRBJ2-7; clone_size: .; v_call: TRBV6-6; d_call: .; cdr3_aa: CASSYSTGLTGGEQYF; cdr3_nt: TGTGCCAGCAGTTACTCGACTGGGCTCACCGGAGGCGAGCAGTACTTC
j_call: TRBJ1-1; clone_size: once; v_call: TRBV10-2; d_call: TRBD1; cdr3_aa: CASSESGQGLTEAFF; cdr3_nt: TGCGCCAGCAGTGAGTCGGGACAGGGGTTAACTGAAGCTTTCTTT
j_call: TRBJ1-2; clone_size: .; v_call: TRBV6-5; d_call: TRBD1; cdr3_aa: CASSRDRGLGGYTF; cdr3_nt: TGTGCCAGCAGTCGCGACAGGGGGCTGGGTGGCTACACCTTC
j_call: TRBJ2-1; clone_size: .; v_call: TRBV5-4; d_call: .; cdr3_aa: CASSPGARDEQFF; cdr3_nt: TGTGCCAGCAGCCCGGGGGCCAGGGATGAGCAGTTCTTC
j_call: TRBJ1-1; clone_size: .; v_call: TRBV5-1; d_call: .; cdr3_aa: CASSSGHLNTEAFF; cdr3_nt: TGCGCCAGCAGCTCGGGACACCTGAACACTGAAGCTTTCTTT
j_call: TRBJ2-1; clone_size: .; v_call: TRBV19; d_call: TRBD2; cdr3_aa: CASSERGSSYNEQFF; cdr3_nt: TGTGCCAGTAGTGAGCGGGGGAGCTCCTACAATGAGCAGTTCTTC
j_call: TRBJ2-7; clone_size: .; v_call: TRBV5-6; d_call: .; cdr3_aa: CASSYPLGSSYEQYF; cdr3_nt: TGTGCCAGCAGTTACCCCCTAGGGAGCTCCTACGAGCAGTACTTC
j_call: TRBJ1-1; clone_size: once; v_call: TRBV7-9; d_call: .; cdr3_aa: CASSSPTGSGTEAFF; cdr3_nt: TGTGCCAGCAGCTCCCCCACAGGTTCCGGCACTGAAGCTTTCTTT
j_call: TRBJ1-6; clone_size: .; v_call: TRBV9; d_call: TRBD1; cdr3_aa: CASSEAGQLLNSPLHF; cdr3_nt: TGTGCCAGCAGCGAAGCGGGACAGCTACTTAATTCACCCCTCCACTTT
j_call: TRBJ1-1; clone_size: .; v_call: TRBV5-4; d_call: TRBD1; cdr3_aa: CASSPGGSTSFSEAFF; cdr3_nt: TGTGCCAGCAGCCCAGGGGGCAGCACATCTTTCTCTGAAGCTTTCTTT
j_call: TRBJ2-3; clone_size: .; v_call: TRBV6-4; d_call: TRBD2; cdr3_aa: CASSRDPGGDTQYF; cdr3_nt: TGTGCCAGCAGTCGCGACCCGGGGGGAGATACGCAGTATTTT
j_call: TRBJ2-1; clone_size: .; v_call: TRBV30; d_call: .; cdr3_aa: CAWAPTASEQFF; cdr3_nt: TGTGCCTGGGCCCCGACAGCCAGTGAGCAGTTCTTC
j_call: TRBJ1-4; clone_size: .; v_call: TRBV6-4; d_call: .; cdr3_aa: CASSLNGRGEKLFF; cdr3_nt: TGTGCCAGCAGCCTTAACGGACGGGGCGAAAAACTGTTTTTT
j_call: TRBJ1-2; clone_size: .; v_call: TRBV28; d_call: .; cdr3_aa: CASQRGVTYGYTF; cdr3_nt: TGTGCCAGTCAGAGAGGGGTTACCTATGGCTACACCTTC
j_call: TRBJ2-2; clone_size: .; v_call: TRBV28; d_call: .; cdr3_aa: CASKIAGVTGELFF; cdr3_nt: TGTGCCAGCAAGATTGCAGGGGTAACCGGGGAGCTGTTTTTT
j_call: TRBJ1-5; clone_size: .; v_call: TRBV2; d_call: .; cdr3_aa: CASSASGRGQPQHF; cdr3_nt: TGTGCCAGCAGTGCTTCAGGCCGGGGTCAGCCCCAGCATTTT
j_call: TRBJ2-3; clone_size: .; v_call: TRBV10-3; d_call: TRBD2; cdr3_aa: CAISEAGLAGDTQYF; cdr3_nt: TGTGCCATCAGTGAGGCAGGACTAGCGGGAGATACGCAGTATTTT
j_call: TRBJ2-3; clone_size: .; v_call: TRBV6-6; d_call: .; cdr3_aa: CASSYSTALVTDTQYF; cdr3_nt: TGTGCCAGCAGTTACTCGACGGCCCTAGTCACAGATACGCAGTATTTT